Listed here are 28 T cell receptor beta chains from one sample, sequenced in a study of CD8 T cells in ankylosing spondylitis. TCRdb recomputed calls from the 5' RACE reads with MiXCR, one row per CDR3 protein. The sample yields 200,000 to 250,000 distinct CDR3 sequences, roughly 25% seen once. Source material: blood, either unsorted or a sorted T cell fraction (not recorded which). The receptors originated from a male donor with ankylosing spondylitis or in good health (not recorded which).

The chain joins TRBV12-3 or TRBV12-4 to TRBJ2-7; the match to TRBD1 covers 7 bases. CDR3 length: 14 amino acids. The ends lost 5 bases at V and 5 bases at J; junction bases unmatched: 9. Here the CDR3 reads CASSPLHRGDEQYF. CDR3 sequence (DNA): TGTGCCAGCAGTCCGCTCCACAGGGGAGACGAGCAGTACTTC.

CDR3 protein: CASSPRGSSDTQYF. In DNA, the CDR3 is TGTGCCAGCAGCCCCCGCGGGAGCTCAGATACGCAGTATTTT. The chain employs TRBV11-3 and TRBJ2-3; 7 bases agree with TRBD2. Per the germline V gene, CDR1 is SGHNT and CDR2 is YENEEA. V lost 5 bases, J lost 4 bases, and 6 bases stayed unmatched. This CDR3 contains 14 residues.

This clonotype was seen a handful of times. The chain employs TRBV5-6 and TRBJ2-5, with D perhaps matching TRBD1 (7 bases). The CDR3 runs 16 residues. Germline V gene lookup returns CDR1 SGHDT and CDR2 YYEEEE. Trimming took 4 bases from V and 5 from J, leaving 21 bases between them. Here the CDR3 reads CASSPGRRGRGETQYF. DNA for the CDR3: TGTGCCAGCAGCCCCGGGCGGAGGGGGCGAGGGGAGACCCAGTACTTC.

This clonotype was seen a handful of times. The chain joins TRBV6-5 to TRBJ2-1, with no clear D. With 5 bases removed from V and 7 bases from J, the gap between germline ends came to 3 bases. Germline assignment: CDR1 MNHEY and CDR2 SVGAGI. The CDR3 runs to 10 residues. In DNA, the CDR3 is TGTGCCAGCAGTGGAAATGAGCAGTTCTTC. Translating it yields CASSGNEQFF.

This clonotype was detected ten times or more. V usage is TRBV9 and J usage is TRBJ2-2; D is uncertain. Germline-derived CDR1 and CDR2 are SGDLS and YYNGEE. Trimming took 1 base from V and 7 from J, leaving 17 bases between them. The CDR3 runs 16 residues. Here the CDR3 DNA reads TGTGCCAGCAGCGTAATCTCCGGGCCCACCCACGGGGAGCTGTTTTTT. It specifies CASSVISGPTHGELFF.

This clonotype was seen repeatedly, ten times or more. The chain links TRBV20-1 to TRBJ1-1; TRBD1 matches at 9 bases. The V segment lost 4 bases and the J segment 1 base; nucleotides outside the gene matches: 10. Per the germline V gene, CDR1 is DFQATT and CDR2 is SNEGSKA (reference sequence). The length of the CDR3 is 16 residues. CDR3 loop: CSATPGQGKRNTEAFF. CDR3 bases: TGCAGTGCTACACCGGGACAGGGTAAGCGGAACACTGAAGCTTTCTTT.

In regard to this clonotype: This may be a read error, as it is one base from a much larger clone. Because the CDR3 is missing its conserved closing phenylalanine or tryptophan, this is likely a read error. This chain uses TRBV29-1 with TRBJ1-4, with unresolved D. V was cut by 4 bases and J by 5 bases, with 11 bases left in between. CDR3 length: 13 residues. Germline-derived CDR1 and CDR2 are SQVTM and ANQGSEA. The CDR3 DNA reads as TGCAGCGTTGGGCTTCTTATGAATGAAAAACTGTTTTCT. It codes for CSVGLLMNEKLFS.

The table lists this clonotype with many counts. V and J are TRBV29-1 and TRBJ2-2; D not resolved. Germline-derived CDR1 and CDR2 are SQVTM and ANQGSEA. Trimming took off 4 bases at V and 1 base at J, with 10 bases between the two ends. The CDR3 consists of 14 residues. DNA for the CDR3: TGCAGCGTTGGTGGCCCCATGAACACCGGGGAGCTGTTTTTT. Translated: CSVGGPMNTGELFF.

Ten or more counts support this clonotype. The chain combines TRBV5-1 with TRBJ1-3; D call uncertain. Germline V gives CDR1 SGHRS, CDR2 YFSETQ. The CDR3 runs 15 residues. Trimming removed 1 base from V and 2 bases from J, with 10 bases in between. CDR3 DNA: TGCGCCAGCAGCTTGTCTCACCAGACTGGAAACACCATATATTTT. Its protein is CASSLSHQTGNTIYF.

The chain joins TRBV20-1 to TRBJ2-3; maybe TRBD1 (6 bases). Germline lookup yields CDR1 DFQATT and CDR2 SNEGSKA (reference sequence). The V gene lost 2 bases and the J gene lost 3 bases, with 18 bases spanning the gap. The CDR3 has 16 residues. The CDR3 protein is CSARLPGLDSTDTQYF. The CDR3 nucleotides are TGCAGTGCTAGACTTCCGGGGTTGGACAGTACAGATACGCAGTATTTT.

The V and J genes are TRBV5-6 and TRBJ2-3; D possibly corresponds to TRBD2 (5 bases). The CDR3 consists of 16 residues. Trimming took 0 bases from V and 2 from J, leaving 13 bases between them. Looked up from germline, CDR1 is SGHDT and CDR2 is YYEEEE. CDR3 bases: TGTGCCAGCAGCTTGGCCGGACTGCTACCCACAGATACGCAGTATTTT. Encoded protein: CASSLAGLLPTDTQYF.

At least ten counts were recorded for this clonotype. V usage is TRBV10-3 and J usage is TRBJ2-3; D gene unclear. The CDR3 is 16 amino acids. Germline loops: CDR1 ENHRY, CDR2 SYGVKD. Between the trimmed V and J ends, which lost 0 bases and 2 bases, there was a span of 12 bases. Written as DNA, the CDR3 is TGTGCCATCAGTGAGTCTTCGAGCGCCTACACAGATACGCAGTATTTT. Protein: CAISESSSAYTDTQYF.

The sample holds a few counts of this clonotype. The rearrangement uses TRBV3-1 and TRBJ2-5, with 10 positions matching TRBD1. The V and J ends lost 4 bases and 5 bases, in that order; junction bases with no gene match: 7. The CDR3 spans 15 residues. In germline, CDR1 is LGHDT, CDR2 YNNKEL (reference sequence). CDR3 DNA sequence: TGTGCCAGCAGCCGAAGACAGGGGGCGCGGGAGACCCAGTACTTC. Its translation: CASSRRQGARETQYF.

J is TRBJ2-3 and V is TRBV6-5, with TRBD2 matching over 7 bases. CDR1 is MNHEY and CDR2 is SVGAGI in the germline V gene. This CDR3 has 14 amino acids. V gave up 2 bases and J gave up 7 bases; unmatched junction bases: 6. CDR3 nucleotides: TGTGCCAGCAGTTACGGGCGACTAGCACATACGCAGTATTTT. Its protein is CASSYGRLAHTQYF.

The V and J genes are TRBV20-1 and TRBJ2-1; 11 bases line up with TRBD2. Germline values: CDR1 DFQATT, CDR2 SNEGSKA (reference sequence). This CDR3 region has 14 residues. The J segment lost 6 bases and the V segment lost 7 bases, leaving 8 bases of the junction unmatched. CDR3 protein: CSVLAGVHGNEQFF. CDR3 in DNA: TGCAGTGTACTAGCGGGAGTTCATGGCAATGAGCAGTTCTTC.

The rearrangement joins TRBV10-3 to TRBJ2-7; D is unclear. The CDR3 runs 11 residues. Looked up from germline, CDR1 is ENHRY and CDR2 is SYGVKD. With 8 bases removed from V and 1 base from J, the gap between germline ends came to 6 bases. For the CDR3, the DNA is TGTGCCATCGGCCTTTCCTACGAGCAGTACTTC. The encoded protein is CAIGLSYEQYF.

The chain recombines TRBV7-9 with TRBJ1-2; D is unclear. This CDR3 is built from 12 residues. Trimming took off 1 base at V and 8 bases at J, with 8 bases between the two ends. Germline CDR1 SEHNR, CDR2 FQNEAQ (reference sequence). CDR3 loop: CASSLGMGGYTF. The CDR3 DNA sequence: TGTGCCAGCAGCTTAGGCATGGGAGGCTACACCTTC.

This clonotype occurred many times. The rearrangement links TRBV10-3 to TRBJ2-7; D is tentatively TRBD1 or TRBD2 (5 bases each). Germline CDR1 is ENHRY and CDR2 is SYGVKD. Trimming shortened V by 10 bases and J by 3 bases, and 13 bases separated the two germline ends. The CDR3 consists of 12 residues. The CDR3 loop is CATSGTHYEQYF. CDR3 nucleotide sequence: TGTGCCACTTCCGGGACCCACTACGAGCAGTACTTC.

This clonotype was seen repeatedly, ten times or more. CDR3 sequence: CASRDTNYGYTF. Written as DNA, the CDR3 is TGTGCCAGCAGAGATACTAACTATGGCTACACCTTC. The V call is TRBV6-5, the J call TRBJ1-2; no firm D call. The germline V and J ends were trimmed by 6 bases and 0 bases, with 5 bases remaining between them. This CDR3 region has 12 residues. The germline gives CDR1 MNHEY, CDR2 SVGAGI.

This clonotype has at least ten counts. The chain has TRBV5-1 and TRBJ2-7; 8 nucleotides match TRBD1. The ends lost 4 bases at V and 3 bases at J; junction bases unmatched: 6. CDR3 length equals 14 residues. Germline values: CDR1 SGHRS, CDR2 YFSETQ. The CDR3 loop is CASSAGQGVYEQYF. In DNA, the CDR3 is TGCGCCAGCAGCGCCGGACAGGGAGTCTACGAGCAGTACTTC.

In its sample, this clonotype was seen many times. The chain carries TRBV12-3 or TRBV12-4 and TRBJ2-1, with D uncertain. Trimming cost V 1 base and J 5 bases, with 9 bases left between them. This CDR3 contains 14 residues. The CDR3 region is CASSLEDPDNEQFF. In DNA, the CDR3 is TGTGCCAGCAGTTTAGAGGACCCAGACAATGAGCAGTTCTTC.

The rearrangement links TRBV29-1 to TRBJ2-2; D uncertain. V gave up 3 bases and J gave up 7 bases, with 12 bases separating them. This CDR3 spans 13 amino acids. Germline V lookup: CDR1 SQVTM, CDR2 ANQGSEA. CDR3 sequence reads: CSVEEQKIGELFF. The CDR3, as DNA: TGCAGCGTTGAGGAGCAGAAGATCGGGGAGCTGTTTTTT.

The CDR3 sequence: CASSFSSGQGLNTEAFF. The CDR3 DNA follows: TGTGCCAGCAGTTTTTCCTCGGGACAGGGCTTGAACACTGAAGCTTTCTTT. The chain recombines TRBV27 with TRBJ1-1; 9 bases match TRBD1. J lost 0 bases, V lost 3 bases, and 8 bases had no gene match. The CDR3 sequence is 17 residues long. Germline lookup yields CDR1 MNHEY and CDR2 SMNVEV (reference sequence).

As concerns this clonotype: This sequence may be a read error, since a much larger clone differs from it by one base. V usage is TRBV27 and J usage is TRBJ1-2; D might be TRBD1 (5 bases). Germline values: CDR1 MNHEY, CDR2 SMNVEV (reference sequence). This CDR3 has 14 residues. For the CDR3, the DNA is TGTGCCAGCGGTTTTCGTCAGGGAAACTATGGCTACACCTTC. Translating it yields CASGFRQGNYGYTF.

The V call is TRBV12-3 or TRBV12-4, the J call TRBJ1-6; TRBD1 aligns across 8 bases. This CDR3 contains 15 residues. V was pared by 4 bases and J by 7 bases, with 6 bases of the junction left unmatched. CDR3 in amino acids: CASSSRTGQNSPLHF. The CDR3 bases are TGTGCCAGCAGTTCCCGGACAGGGCAGAATTCACCCCTCCACTTT.

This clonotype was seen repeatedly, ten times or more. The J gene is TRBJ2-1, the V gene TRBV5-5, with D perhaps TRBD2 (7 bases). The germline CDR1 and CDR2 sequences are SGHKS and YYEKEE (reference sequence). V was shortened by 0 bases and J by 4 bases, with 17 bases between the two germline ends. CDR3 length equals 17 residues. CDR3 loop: CASSLEVRGRGYNEQFF. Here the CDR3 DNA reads TGTGCCAGCAGCTTGGAGGTTCGTGGGAGGGGGTACAATGAGCAGTTCTTC. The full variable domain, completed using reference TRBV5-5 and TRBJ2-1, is DAGVTQSPTHLIKTRGQQVTLRCSPISGHKSVSWYQQVLGQGPQFIFQYYEKEERGRGNFPDRFSARQFPNYSSELNVNALLLGDSALYLCASSLEVRGRGYNEQFFGPGTRLTVL.

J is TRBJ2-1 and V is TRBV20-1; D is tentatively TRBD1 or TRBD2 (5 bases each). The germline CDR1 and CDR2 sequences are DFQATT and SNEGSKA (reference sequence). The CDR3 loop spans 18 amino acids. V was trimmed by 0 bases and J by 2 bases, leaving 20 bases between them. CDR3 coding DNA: TGCAGTGCTAGAGATCGGATGGGGCTAGCTGATACCTACAATGAGCAGTTCTTC. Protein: CSARDRMGLADTYNEQFF.

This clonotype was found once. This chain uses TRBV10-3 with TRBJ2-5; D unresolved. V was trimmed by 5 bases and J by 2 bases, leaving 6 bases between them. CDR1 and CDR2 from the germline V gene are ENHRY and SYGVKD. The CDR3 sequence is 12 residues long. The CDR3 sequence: CAISRSQETQYF. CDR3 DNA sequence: TGTGCCATCAGTCGATCACAAGAGACCCAGTACTTC.